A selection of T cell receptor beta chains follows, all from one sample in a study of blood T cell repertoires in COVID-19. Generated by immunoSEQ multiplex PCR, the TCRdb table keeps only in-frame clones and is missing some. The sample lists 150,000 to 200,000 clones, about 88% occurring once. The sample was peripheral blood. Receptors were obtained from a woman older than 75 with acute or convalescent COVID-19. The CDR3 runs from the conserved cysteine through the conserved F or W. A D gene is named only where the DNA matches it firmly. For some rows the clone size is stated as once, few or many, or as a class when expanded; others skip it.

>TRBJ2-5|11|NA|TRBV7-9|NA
CASSPVETQYF
TGTGCCAGCAGCCCAGTTGAGACCCAGTACTTC
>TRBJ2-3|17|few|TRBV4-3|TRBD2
CASSQDGGLAGTDTQYF
TGCGCCAGCAGCCAAGACGGCGGACTAGCGGGTACAGATACGCAGTATTTT
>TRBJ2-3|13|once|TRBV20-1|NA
CSASRLAADTQYF
TGCAGTGCTAGTAGGTTAGCCGCAGATACGCAGTATTTT
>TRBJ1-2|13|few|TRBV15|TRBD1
CATSSTGNYGYTF
TGTGCCACCAGTTCGACAGGGAACTATGGCTACACCTTC
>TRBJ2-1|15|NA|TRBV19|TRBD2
CASSIGSGSFNEQFF
TGTGCCAGTAGTATAGGTAGCGGGAGCTTCAATGAGCAGTTCTTC
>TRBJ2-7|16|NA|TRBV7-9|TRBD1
CASSLGGQGTSYEQYF
TGTGCCAGCAGCTTAGGAGGACAGGGAACCTCCTACGAGCAGTACTTC
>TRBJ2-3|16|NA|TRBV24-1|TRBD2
CATSDRTSASTDTQYF
TGTGCCACCAGTGATAGGACTAGCGCTAGCACAGATACGCAGTATTTT
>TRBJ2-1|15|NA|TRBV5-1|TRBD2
CASSGTSGPYNEQFF
TGCGCCAGCAGCGGGACTAGCGGTCCCTACAATGAGCAGTTCTTC
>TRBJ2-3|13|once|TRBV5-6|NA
CASSLGQTDTQYF
TGTGCCAGCAGCTTGGGACAGACAGATACGCAGTATTTT
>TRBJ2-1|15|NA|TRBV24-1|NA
CATSDPGTRYNEQFF
TGTGCCACCAGTGATCCCGGGACTCGATACAATGAGCAGTTCTTC
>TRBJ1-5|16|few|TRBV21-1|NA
CASSPRADYSNQPQHF
TGTGCCAGCAGCCCTCGGGCTGACTATAGCAATCAGCCCCAGCATTTT
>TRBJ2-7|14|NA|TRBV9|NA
CASSVDVGGREQYF
TGTGCCAGCAGCGTAGATGTGGGAGGCCGCGAGCAGTACTTC
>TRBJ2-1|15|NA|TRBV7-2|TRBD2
CASSPWTSVGNEQFF
TGTGCCAGCAGCCCCTGGACTAGCGTTGGCAATGAGCAGTTCTTC
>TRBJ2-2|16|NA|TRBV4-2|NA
CASSQVQGANTGELFF
TGTGCCAGCAGCCAAGTACAGGGAGCTAACACCGGGGAGCTGTTTTTT
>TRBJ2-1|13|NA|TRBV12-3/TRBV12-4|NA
CASSFSSNNEQFF
TGTGCCAGCAGTTTTTCCAGTAACAATGAGCAGTTCTTC
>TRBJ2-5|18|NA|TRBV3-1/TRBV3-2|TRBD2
CASSQGSTSGGRQETQYF
TGTGCCAGCAGCCAAGGGTCCACTAGCGGGGGTCGGCAAGAGACCCAGTACTTC
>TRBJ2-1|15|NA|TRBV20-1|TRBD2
CSASGLAGVYNEQFF
TGCAGTGCTAGTGGCCTAGCGGGAGTCTACAATGAGCAGTTCTTC
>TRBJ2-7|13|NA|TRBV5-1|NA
CASSLYQDYEQYF
TGCGCCAGCAGCTTGTATCAGGACTACGAGCAGTACTTC
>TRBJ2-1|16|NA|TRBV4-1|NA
CASSQDTSRSYNEQFF
TGCGCCAGCAGCCAAGATACTAGCAGAAGCTACAATGAGCAGTTCTTC
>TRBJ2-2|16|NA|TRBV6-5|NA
CASSSDIRTMTGELFF
TGTGCCAGCAGTTCGGACATTCGGACTATGACCGGGGAGCTGTTTTTT
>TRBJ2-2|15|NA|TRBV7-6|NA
CASSLEGGSTGELFF
TGTGCCAGCAGCTTAGAGGGGGGGTCCACCGGGGAGCTGTTTTTT
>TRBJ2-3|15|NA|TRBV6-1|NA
CASREGGQFTDTQYF
TGTGCCAGCAGGGAAGGTGGACAGTTCACAGATACGCAGTATTTT
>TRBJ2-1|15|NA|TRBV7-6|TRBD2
CASSHLTGGPNEQFF
TGTGCCAGCAGCCACCTTACGGGGGGGCCAAATGAGCAGTTCTTC
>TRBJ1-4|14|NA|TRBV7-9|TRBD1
CASSPRGRGEKLFF
TGTGCCAGCAGCCCCAGGGGGCGAGGAGAAAAACTGTTTTTT
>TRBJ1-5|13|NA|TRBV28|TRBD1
CASNVGQRSIWHF
TGTGCCAGCAATGTGGGACAGCGATCAATTTGGCATTTT
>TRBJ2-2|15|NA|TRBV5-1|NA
CASSLREDNTGELFF
TGCGCCAGCAGCCTGAGGGAGGACAACACCGGGGAGCTGTTTTTT
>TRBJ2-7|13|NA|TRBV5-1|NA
CASSLRVSYEQYF
TGCGCCAGCAGCCTACGCGTCTCCTACGAGCAGTACTTC
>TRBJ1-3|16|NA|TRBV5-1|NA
CASSLFGDSSGNTIYF
TGCGCCAGCAGCTTGTTCGGCGACAGCTCTGGAAACACCATATATTTT
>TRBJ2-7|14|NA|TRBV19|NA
CASRFGHTNPEQYF
TGTGCCAGTAGGTTTGGACATACGAATCCCGAGCAGTACTTC
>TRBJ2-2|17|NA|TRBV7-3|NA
CASSFSRDTPNTGELFF
TGTGCCAGCAGCTTTTCTCGGGACACCCCGAACACCGGGGAGCTGTTTTTT
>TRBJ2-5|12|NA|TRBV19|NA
CASSTSQETQYF
TGTGCCAGTAGTACATCCCAAGAGACCCAGTACTTC
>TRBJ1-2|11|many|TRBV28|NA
CASRTGQGYTF
TGTGCCAGCAGGACCGGACAGGGCTACACCTTC
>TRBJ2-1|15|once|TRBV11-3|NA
CASSWGGGSRFEQFF
TGTGCCAGCAGCTGGGGGGGCGGGAGTCGATTTGAGCAGTTCTTC
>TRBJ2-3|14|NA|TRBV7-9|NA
CASTQAGSTDTQYF
TGTGCCAGCACCCAGGCGGGTAGCACAGATACGCAGTATTTT
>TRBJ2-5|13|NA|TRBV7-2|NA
CASNPYTRETQYF
TGTGCCAGCAACCCTTATACCCGGGAGACCCAGTACTTC
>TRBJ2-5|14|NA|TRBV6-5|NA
CASTQGDSRETQYF
TGTGCCAGCACCCAAGGGGACTCCCGAGAGACCCAGTACTTC
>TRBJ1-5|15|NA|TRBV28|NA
CASSPRPGSGQPQHF
TGTGCCAGCAGTCCCCGTCCTGGGTCAGGTCAGCCCCAGCATTTT
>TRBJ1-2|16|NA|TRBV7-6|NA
CASSPTPGLKEMSYTF
TGTGCCAGCAGCCCGACGCCGGGACTTAAAGAAATGAGCTACACCTTC
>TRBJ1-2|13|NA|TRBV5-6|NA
CASSLAGVFGYTF
TGTGCCAGCAGCTTGGCAGGGGTTTTTGGCTACACCTTC
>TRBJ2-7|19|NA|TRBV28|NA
CASSLLDRPTTSSAYEQYF
TGTGCCAGCAGTTTGTTAGACAGACCTACCACATCCTCTGCCTACGAGCAGTACTTC
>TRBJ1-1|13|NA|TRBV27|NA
CASSFSGDTEAFF
TGTGCCAGCAGTTTTTCAGGGGACACTGAAGCTTTCTTT
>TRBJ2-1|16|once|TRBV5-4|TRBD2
CASSRTSGSSYNEQFF
TGTGCCAGCAGCAGGACTAGCGGGAGCTCCTACAATGAGCAGTTCTTC
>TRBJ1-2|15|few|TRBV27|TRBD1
CASKGQGAFNYGYTF
TGTGCCAGCAAGGGACAGGGGGCGTTTAACTATGGCTACACCTTC
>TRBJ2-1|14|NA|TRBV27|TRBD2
CASSSLAVYNEQFF
TGTGCCAGCAGTTCTCTAGCGGTGTACAATGAGCAGTTCTTC
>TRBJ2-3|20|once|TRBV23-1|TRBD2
CASSQSTGTRGGSNTDTQYF
TGCGCCAGCAGTCAATCCACCGGAACGCGGGGGGGGAGTAACACAGATACGCAGTATTTT
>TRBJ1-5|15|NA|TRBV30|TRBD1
CAWSAQGALGQPQHF
TGTGCCTGGAGCGCGCAGGGGGCGCTTGGTCAGCCCCAGCATTTT
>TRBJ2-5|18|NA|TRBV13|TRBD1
CASSVLRGGQGIQETQYF
TGTGCCAGCAGCGTCCTTAGGGGGGGACAGGGGATCCAAGAGACCCAGTACTTC
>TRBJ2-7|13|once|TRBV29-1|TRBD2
CSVVASGIYEQYF
TGCAGCGTTGTTGCTAGCGGAATCTACGAGCAGTACTTC
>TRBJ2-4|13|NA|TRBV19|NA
CASSGIAKNIQYF
TGTGCCAGTTCGGGGATAGCCAAAAACATTCAGTACTTC
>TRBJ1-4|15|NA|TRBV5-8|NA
CASSLGHRADEKLFF
TGTGCCAGCAGCTTAGGGCACAGGGCGGACGAAAAACTGTTTTTT
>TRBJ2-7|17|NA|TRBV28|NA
CASSPITRREARYEQYF
TGTGCCAGCAGTCCCATCACCAGGCGGGAAGCGAGATACGAGCAGTACTTC
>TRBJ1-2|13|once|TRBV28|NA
CASSPPKRGGYTF
TGTGCCAGCAGTCCCCCGAAACGCGGCGGCTACACCTTC
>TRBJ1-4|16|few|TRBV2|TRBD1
CASSETGGAGGEKLFF
TGTGCCAGCAGCGAAACAGGGGGCGCAGGAGGTGAAAAACTGTTTTTT
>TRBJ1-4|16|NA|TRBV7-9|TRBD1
CASSLKNTGGGEKLFF
TGTGCCAGCAGCTTGAAAAACACAGGGGGAGGGGAAAAACTGTTTTTT